The 32 T cell receptor beta chains below all came from one sample that was sequenced in a study of cytomegalovirus exposure and HLA in healthy donors. PCR involved 60 Vbeta and 13 Jbeta primers. Method: immunoSEQ multiplex PCR; TCRdb's copy keeps in-frame clones and lacks some. The repertoire includes more than 95,000 clones, 74% of them detected once, and roughly 4.1% sits in the top ten. Input material: PBMCs. These receptors all come from a woman in her fifties or sixties in good health and CMV-seropositive.

This clone occurred a few times. This chain uses TRBV23-1 with TRBJ2-7; TRBD1 matches 7 bases. TRBV23-1 is given ORF status, its function remaining uncertain. The V and J ends lost 2 bases and 3 bases, in that order; junction bases with no gene match: 7. The CDR3 has 15 amino acids. The CDR3 nucleotides read TGCGCCAGCAGTCAAGCACAGGGGTCCCTCTACGAGCAGTACTTC. Amino acid sequence: CASSQAQGSLYEQYF.

This sequence joins TRBV10-3 and TRBJ2-4; unclear D gene. CDR1 and CDR2 (germline): ENHRY, SYGVKD. The CDR3 length is 13 residues. V was pared by 7 bases and J by 9 bases, with 16 bases between. CDR3 in amino acids: CAITSAGHGIQYF. The CDR3 DNA reads as TGTGCCATCACCTCGGCAGGCCACGGCATTCAGTACTTC.

The V call is TRBV21-1, the J call TRBJ1-2; the table's D call, TRBD1, has no DNA check behind it. TRBV21-1 is noted as a pseudogene. The CDR3 is 14 residues long. CDR3 sequence reads: CASSKRQGSRGYTF. Written as DNA, the CDR3 is TGTGCCAGCAGCAAACGACAGGGTTCGAGGGGCTACACCTTC.

The chain carries TRBV5-1 and TRBJ2-5; weak D call: TRBD2 (6 bases). The J call may be wrong; the DNA end is better matched by TRBJ2-7. Germline V lookup: CDR1 SGHRS, CDR2 YFSETQ. This CDR3 comprises 14 residues. CDR3 DNA: TGCGCCAGCAGCTTGGCCGGGAGAACCTACGAGCAGTACTTC. This codes for CASSLAGRTYEQYF.

V and J are TRBV15 and TRBJ1-3; no clear D gene. Germline CDR1 is LNHNV and CDR2 is YYDKDF (reference sequence). The CDR3 length is 16 residues. V was cut by 1 base and J by 0 bases, with 10 bases left in between. The CDR3 sequence is CATSRVIDFSGNTIYF. The CDR3 DNA reads TGTGCCACCAGCAGAGTAATTGACTTCTCTGGAAACACCATATATTTT.

The V and J genes are TRBV4-2 and TRBJ1-1; unclear D gene. V was trimmed by 4 bases and J by 1 base, leaving 10 bases between them. The germline CDR1 and CDR2 sequences are LGHNA and YNFKEQ. The CDR3 totals 14 residues. DNA for the CDR3: TGTGCCAGCAGCCCCAAGACGGGGAACACTGAAGCTTTCTTT. This encodes CASSPKTGNTEAFF.

The rearrangement joins TRBV10-3 to TRBJ1-1, with 9 bases that match TRBD1. Germline CDR1 ENHRY, CDR2 SYGVKD. This CDR3 is 17 amino acids long. The trim removed 0 bases at V and 1 base at J, leaving 6 bases unmatched. The CDR3 DNA reads TGTGCCATCAGTGAGTCCGATGGGACAGGGACGAACACTGAAGCTTTCTTT. This encodes CAISESDGTGTNTEAFF.

The chain recombines TRBV7-3 with TRBJ2-6; tentatively, D is TRBD2 (6 bases). The CDR3 contains 17 residues. The germline CDR1 and CDR2 sequences are SGHTA and FQGTGA. V dropped 4 bases and J dropped 0 bases, with 13 bases sitting between them. CDR3 loop: CASSSPQRVSGANVLTF. The CDR3 coding sequence is TGTGCCAGCAGCTCTCCCCAGCGGGTCTCTGGGGCCAACGTCCTGACTTTC.

This chain uses TRBV7-2 with TRBJ1-3, with TRBD1 identical over 10 bases. Unmatched junction bases numbered 6, after V lost 6 bases and J lost 4 bases. The CDR3 loop spans 15 amino acids. Germline V gives CDR1 SGHTA, CDR2 FQGNSA. In DNA form, the CDR3 reads TGTGCCAGCAGTTACGACAGGGGGCCAGGAAACACCATATATTTT. Translating gives CASSYDRGPGNTIYF.

Remarks on this clone: Germline is not matched at one junction end, which may reflect a read error. The chain is built from TRBV7-9 and TRBJ1-6; tentative D call: TRBD1 (6 bases). This CDR3 contains 14 residues. Germline values: CDR1 SEHNR, CDR2 FQNEAQ (reference sequence). The CDR3, as DNA: TGTTCCAGCAGCTTACAGGGTTATAATTCACCCCTCCACTTT. This gives the protein CSSSLQGYNSPLHF.

V is TRBV7-8 and J is TRBJ2-2; tentatively, D is TRBD1 (6 bases). Germline CDR1 is SGHVS and CDR2 is FQNEAQ. This CDR3 comprises 15 residues. V was clipped by 5 bases and J by 5 bases, with 15 bases between them. CDR3 sequence: CASSRPGTTTGELFF. Here the CDR3 DNA reads TGTGCCAGCAGCAGACCCGGGACAACAACCGGGGAGCTGTTTTTT.

This clone has more than one count but fewer than ten. The chain carries TRBV4-1 and TRBJ1-4, with TRBD1 matching over 8 bases. Looked up from germline, CDR1 is MGHRA and CDR2 is YSYEKL. This CDR3 contains 18 residues. V was clipped by 2 bases and J by 4 bases; unmatched bases: 12. This CDR3 reads CASSQIRGLRKDNEKLFF. The CDR3 DNA follows: TGCGCCAGCAGCCAAATCAGGGGGCTTAGGAAGGATAATGAAAAACTGTTTTTT.

The V gene is TRBV4-1, the J gene TRBJ2-3, with 8 positions matching TRBD1. This CDR3 is built from 16 residues. V trimming: 0 bases; J trimming: 4 bases; junction bases outside the gene matches: 6. Germline V gene data show CDR1 as MGHRA and CDR2 as YSYEKL. The CDR3 here is CASSQDRYRGSDTQYF. CDR3 sequence (DNA): TGCGCCAGCAGCCAAGATCGGTACAGGGGGTCAGATACGCAGTATTTT.

V gene TRBV2 combines with J gene TRBJ2-7; 10 nucleotides line up with TRBD1. CDR3 size: 14 residues. Germline trimming cut 9 bases from V and 4 bases from J; bases unmatched to any gene: 9. Germline CDR1 SNHLY, CDR2 FYNNEI. CDR3 protein: CASTPGQGFYEQYF. The CDR3 bases are TGTGCCAGTACTCCGGGACAGGGGTTTTACGAGCAGTACTTC.

The V gene is TRBV5-4, the J gene TRBJ2-3; a weak D match, TRBD1 (7 bases). Germline V gene lookup returns CDR1 SGHNT and CDR2 YYREEE (reference sequence). Between the trimmed V and J ends, which lost 1 base and 6 bases, there was a span of 15 bases. The CDR3 loop spans 15 amino acids. The CDR3 reads CASSLWGRGRDTQYF. The CDR3 nucleotides are TGTGCCAGCAGCTTGTGGGGCAGGGGGAGGGATACGCAGTATTTT.

V and J are TRBV19 and TRBJ1-1; tentatively, D is TRBD1 (5 bases). The CDR3 totals 13 residues. Trimming removed 4 bases from V and 6 bases from J, with 12 bases in between. CDR1 and CDR2 from the germline V gene are LNHDA and SQIVND (reference sequence). The CDR3, as DNA: TGTGCCAGTAGTAGCAGGGTTCGGGCTGAAGCTTTCTTT. Residues: CASSSRVRAEAFF.

This clone was observed a handful of times. This sequence joins TRBV12-5 and TRBJ1-2, with D perhaps TRBD1 (6 bases). CDR3 size: 15 residues. The germline V and J ends were trimmed by 0 bases and 8 bases, with 16 bases remaining between them. Germline loops: CDR1 LGHNT, CDR2 FRNRAP. The chain's CDR3 is CASGLVPMAGEGYTF. CDR3 nucleotide sequence: TGTGCTAGTGGTTTGGTACCGATGGCAGGGGAAGGCTACACCTTC.

The chain has TRBV7-9 and TRBJ2-7; the match to TRBD1 covers 9 bases. The trim removed 5 bases at V and 5 bases at J, leaving 7 bases unmatched. The CDR3 covers 14 residues. CDR1 and CDR2 (germline): SEHNR, FQNEAQ (reference sequence). The CDR3 protein is CASSGRDRDNEQYF. DNA for the CDR3: TGTGCCAGCAGCGGGCGGGACAGGGACAACGAGCAGTACTTC.

The CDR3 bases are TGCGCCAGCAGTGGCAGGCAGGGCCAGATTTTCGAGCAGTACTTC. Encoded protein: CASSGRQGQIFEQYF. The chain has TRBV23-1 and TRBJ2-7; D is possibly TRBD1 (5 bases). TRBV23-1 is an ORF; its function is uncertain. This CDR3 is built from 15 residues. The ends were cut back, 5 bases at V and 6 bases at J, with 20 bases in the middle.

This sequence joins TRBV7-9 and TRBJ2-6; 7 bases agree with TRBD1. CDR1 SEHNR and CDR2 FQNEAQ come from the germline V gene (reference sequence). The V and J ends lost 8 bases and 2 bases, in that order; junction bases with no gene match: 12. The CDR3 sequence is 17 residues long. The CDR3 reads CASLIAQGYAGANVLTF. In DNA, the CDR3 is TGTGCCAGCTTGATAGCACAGGGGTACGCTGGGGCCAACGTCCTGACTTTC.

The J gene is TRBJ1-6, the V gene TRBV18; 12 bases agree with TRBD1. The CDR3 runs to 15 residues. The junction had 7 bases not matched to a gene; V was cut back by 6 bases and J by 10 bases. Germline loops: CDR1 KGHSH, CDR2 LQKENI. The CDR3 loop is CASSRDRGRDSPLHF. In nucleotides, the CDR3 is TGTGCCAGCTCCAGGGACAGGGGGCGAGACTCACCCCTCCACTTT.

This clone appeared once. The chain employs TRBV5-6 and TRBJ1-2, with 8 bases aligning to TRBD1. J gave up 0 bases and V 6 bases, and 10 bases lay outside the gene matches. Germline V gene lookup returns CDR1 SGHDT and CDR2 YYEEEE. The CDR3 is made up of 16 amino acids. CDR3 amino acids: CASTEQGATPNYGYTF. The CDR3, as DNA: TGTGCCAGCACCGAGCAGGGGGCGACTCCTAACTATGGCTACACCTTC. The complete variable domain, with remaining parts taken from reference TRBV5-6 and TRBJ1-2, reads DAGVTQSPTHLIKTRGQQVTLRCSPKSGHDTVSWYQQALGQGPQFIFQYYEEEERQRGNFPDRFSGHQFPNYSSELNVNALLLGDSALYLCASTEQGATPNYGYTFGSGTRLTVV.

This chain connects TRBV2 to TRBJ2-5; no firm D call. Germline assignment: CDR1 SNHLY and CDR2 FYNNEI. This CDR3 is built from 12 residues. The ends were cut back, 5 bases at V and 7 bases at J, with 11 bases in the middle. CDR3 in amino acids: CASSLTWATQYF. Here the CDR3 DNA reads TGTGCCAGCAGTTTGACATGGGCGACCCAGTACTTC. Filled out from reference TRBV2 and TRBJ2-5, the complete variable domain reads EPEVTQTPSHQVTQMGQEVILRCVPISNHLYFYWYRQILGQKVEFLVSFYNNEISEKSEIFDDQFSVERPDGSNFTLKIRSTKLEDSAMYFCASSLTWATQYFGPGTRLLVL.

This sequence joins TRBV27 and TRBJ2-3, with D tentatively TRBD1 (6 bases). The germline V gene encodes CDR1 MNHEY and CDR2 SMNVEV (reference sequence). V dropped 3 bases and J dropped 2 bases, with 12 bases sitting between them. The CDR3 contains 15 residues. The CDR3 bases are TGTGCCAGCAGTTTCTCGGACAGAAACACAGATACGCAGTATTTT. This encodes CASSFSDRNTDTQYF.

The chain links TRBV2 to TRBJ2-3, with 9 positions matching TRBD1. CDR3 length equals 13 residues. Germline CDR1 and CDR2: SNHLY and FYNNEI. J lost 3 bases, V lost 7 bases, and 2 bases had no gene match. The CDR3 reads CASTGQGTDTQYF. CDR3 DNA sequence: TGTGCCAGCACGGGACAGGGTACAGATACGCAGTATTTT. The full variable domain, in which reference TRBV2 and TRBJ2-3 provide the parts outside the CDR3, is EPEVTQTPSHQVTQMGQEVILRCVPISNHLYFYWYRQILGQKVEFLVSFYNNEISEKSEIFDDQFSVERPDGSNFTLKIRSTKLEDSAMYFCASTGQGTDTQYFGPGTRLTVL.

The genes are TRBV5-5 and TRBJ2-7; 10 bases align to TRBD1. The CDR3 spans 14 residues. Germline V gene lookup returns CDR1 SGHKS and CDR2 YYEKEE (reference sequence). V lost 2 bases, J lost 7 bases, and 6 bases stayed unmatched. This chain's CDR3 is CASSFAGTGVEQYF. CDR3 coding DNA: TGTGCCAGCAGCTTTGCCGGGACAGGGGTTGAGCAGTACTTC.

The chain employs TRBV2 and TRBJ1-2, with TRBD1 matching over 7 bases. Germline-derived CDR1 and CDR2 are SNHLY and FYNNEI. This CDR3 region has 14 residues. The ends lost 5 bases at V and 6 bases at J; junction bases unmatched: 9. The CDR3 nucleotides read TGTGCCAGCAGTACCGCGACAGGGTTCCATGGCTACACCTTC. It codes for CASSTATGFHGYTF.

The chain uses TRBV12-5 and TRBJ2-1; a possible D gene is TRBD2 (6 bases). CDR1 is LGHNT, CDR2 FRNRAP, per germline. The CDR3 is 14 amino acids. Trimming shortened V by 7 bases and J by 4 bases, and 14 bases separated the two germline ends. CDR3 bases: TGTGCTAGTGCCCTCCGGGAGTTATACAATGAGCAGTTCTTC. The encoded protein is CASALRELYNEQFF.

The chain has TRBV9 and TRBJ2-5, with a weak D call TRBD1 (6 bases). V was trimmed by 3 bases and J by 4 bases, leaving 13 bases between them. Germline V CDR1 and CDR2: SGDLS, YYNGEE. The CDR3 loop spans 14 amino acids. The CDR3 protein is CASSATGAPETQYF. The CDR3 nucleotides are TGTGCCAGCAGCGCGACAGGCGCTCCAGAGACCCAGTACTTC.

This clone was detected a few times. The V and J genes are TRBV6-4 and TRBJ2-3; 12 positions match TRBD2. The germline CDR1 and CDR2 sequences are MRHNA and SNTAGT. The V gene end was trimmed by 4 bases and the J gene end by 2 bases; junction bases not matched to a gene: 1. The CDR3 has 15 amino acids. In DNA form, the CDR3 reads TGTGCCAGCAGTGCTAGCGGGGGGGCCACAGATACGCAGTATTTT. This codes for CASSASGGATDTQYF.

The CDR3 DNA sequence: TGCGCCAGCACCCCACAGGGAAGGATTCCCATGAACACTGAAGCTTTCTTT. This gives the protein CASTPQGRIPMNTEAFF. This chain links TRBV5-1 with TRBJ1-1; possibly TRBD1 for D (6 bases). Looked up from germline, CDR1 is SGHRS and CDR2 is YFSETQ. The CDR3 spans 17 residues. V was shortened by 6 bases and J by 0 bases, with 21 bases between the two germline ends. Variable domain in full (rest from reference TRBV5-1 and TRBJ1-1): KAGVTQTPRYLIKTRGQQVTLSCSPISGHRSVSWYQQTPGQGLQFLFEYFSETQRNKGNFPGRFSGRQFSNSRSEMNVSTLELGDSALYLCASTPQGRIPMNTEAFFGQGTRLTVV.

The rearrangement uses TRBV13 and TRBJ1-1, with D tentatively TRBD1 (5 bases). Trimming took off 1 base at V and 6 bases at J, with 9 bases between the two ends. This CDR3 contains 13 residues. The V gene's germline CDR1 is PRHDT and CDR2 FYEKMQ (reference sequence). CDR3 region: CASSLAGKAEAFF. In DNA, the CDR3 is TGTGCCAGCAGCTTAGCAGGGAAGGCTGAAGCTTTCTTT.